These 10 T cell receptor beta chains were all obtained from the same sample, sequenced in a study of shared clonotypes between healthy human individuals (TCRdb year 2020). Library generation was performed with the immunoSEQ multiplex PCR assay. Here the immuneACCESS table is served through TCRdb, limited to in-frame sequences with V and J called. Missing clones are a known gap in these copies; in checked studies unresolved V genes cover under half, and the rest lacks a known reason. The sample table holds approximately 100,000 clones, of which around 64% were seen once. Approximately 23% of the sample is taken by the ten largest. Material: memory CD8+ T cells sorted from blood. This specimen's cell subset or site label, interpreted: CD45RO+ cells pooled with CCR7-negative TemRA cells. The receptor set was obtained from a woman aged 30 to 39 in good health.

The chain uses TRBV5-5 and TRBJ2-7; D is undetermined. Trimming cost V 0 bases and J 0 bases, with 10 bases left between them. CDR1 is SGHKS and CDR2 is YYEKEE in the germline V gene (reference sequence). The CDR3 contains 15 residues. The CDR3 nucleotides read TGTGCCAGCAGCTTGGATGGATCCCGCTCCTACGAGCAGTACTTC. This translates into CASSLDGSRSYEQYF.

The V gene is TRBV19, the J gene TRBJ2-7; TRBD2 aligns across 13 bases. The CDR3 length is 15 residues. Losses at the gene ends were 3 bases for V and 3 bases for J; bases not matched to a gene: 2. CDR1 LNHDA and CDR2 SQIVND come from the germline V gene (reference sequence). The DNA for the CDR3 is TGTGCCAGTAGTATGAGACTAGCGGGAGGCTACGAGCAGTACTTC. It encodes CASSMRLAGGYEQYF.

The V call is TRBV14, the J call TRBJ2-7; 10 positions agree with TRBD1. With V trimmed by 7 bases and J by 5 bases, 11 bases remained unmatched. Germline-derived CDR1 and CDR2 are SGHDN and FVKESK. The CDR3 totals 15 residues. CDR3 loop: CASTIRGTGAHEQYF. Written as DNA, the CDR3 is TGTGCCAGCACCATAAGGGGGACAGGGGCACACGAGCAGTACTTC.

The chain couples TRBV30 to TRBJ1-6; D is undetermined. V lost 1 base, J lost 0 bases, and 10 bases lay in between. CDR3 length: 16 amino acids. Per the germline V gene, CDR1 is GTSNPN and CDR2 is SVGIG (reference sequence). The CDR3 nucleotides read TGTGCCTGGAGTGCTGGCACTTTCTCCTATAATTCACCCCTCCACTTT. Its translation is CAWSAGTFSYNSPLHF.

The chain is built from TRBV27 and TRBJ1-1; weak D call: TRBD1 (6 bases). The CDR3 spans 14 residues. CDR1 MNHEY and CDR2 SMNVEV come from the germline V gene (reference sequence). V lost 6 bases and J 8 bases, leaving 19 bases between the germline ends. The CDR3 sequence: CASRLNTGFTEAFF. In DNA, the CDR3 is TGTGCCAGCAGACTTAATACAGGGTTCACCGAAGCTTTCTTT.

CDR3 region: CASSEVEGTSDYYNEQFF. CDR3 nucleotides: TGTGCCAGCAGTGAAGTGGAGGGGACTAGCGATTACTACAATGAGCAGTTCTTC. The chain uses TRBV25-1 and TRBJ2-1; 10 positions agree with TRBD2. After removal of 2 bases from V and 3 bases from J, the junction contained 10 bases not matched to a gene. The germline V gene encodes CDR1 MGHDK and CDR2 SYGVNS. The CDR3 is 18 amino acids.

This clone was recorded a few times. This rearrangement joins TRBV6-4 to TRBJ2-2, with D perhaps matching TRBD1 (5 bases). CDR1 and CDR2 from the germline V gene are MRHNA and SNTAGT. V shed 4 bases and J shed 3 bases, with 9 bases lying between them. This CDR3 spans 14 amino acids. The CDR3 DNA sequence: TGTGCCAGCAGTGCGTCGACAGACACCGGGGAGCTGTTTTTT. Translation gives CASSASTDTGELFF.

This chain connects TRBV4-1 to TRBJ2-1, with 11 bases that match TRBD2. The V and J ends lost 1 base and 6 bases, in that order; junction bases with no gene match: 5. CDR1 MGHRA and CDR2 YSYEKL come from the germline V gene. This CDR3 spans 16 amino acids. Written as DNA, the CDR3 is TGCGCCAGCAGCCAAGTCCTGGGGACTAGCGGCAATGAGCAGTTCTTC. Translating gives CASSQVLGTSGNEQFF.

This clone was detected ten times or more. J is TRBJ2-4 and V is TRBV2; D possibly corresponds to TRBD2 (6 bases). The CDR3 length is 19 residues. Trimming left V 8 bases short and J 1 base short, with 27 bases between. CDR1 and CDR2 (germline): SNHLY, FYNNEI. Written as DNA, the CDR3 is TGTGCCAGCCGTTATGCCGGGACTCCCTACTGGGGGGCCAAAAACATTCAGTACTTC. Its protein is CASRYAGTPYWGAKNIQYF.

V and J are TRBV25-1 and TRBJ2-1; the D gene is possibly TRBD1 (6 bases). The CDR3 extends over 15 amino acids. Trimming removed 3 bases at V and 12 bases at J, with 21 bases between. Germline CDR1 reads MGHDK; CDR2 reads SYGVNS. CDR3 sequence reads: CASSEGQHYLRGQFF. DNA of the CDR3: TGTGCCAGCAGTGAGGGACAACACTATTTAAGGGGGCAGTTCTTC. Looking up the rest from reference TRBV25-1 and TRBJ2-1 gives the full variable domain: EADIYQTPRYLVIGTGKKITLECSQTMGHDKMYWYQQDPGMELHLIHYSYGVNSTEKGDLSSESTVSRIRTEHFPLTLESARPSHTSQYLCASSEGQHYLRGQFFGPGTRLTVL.